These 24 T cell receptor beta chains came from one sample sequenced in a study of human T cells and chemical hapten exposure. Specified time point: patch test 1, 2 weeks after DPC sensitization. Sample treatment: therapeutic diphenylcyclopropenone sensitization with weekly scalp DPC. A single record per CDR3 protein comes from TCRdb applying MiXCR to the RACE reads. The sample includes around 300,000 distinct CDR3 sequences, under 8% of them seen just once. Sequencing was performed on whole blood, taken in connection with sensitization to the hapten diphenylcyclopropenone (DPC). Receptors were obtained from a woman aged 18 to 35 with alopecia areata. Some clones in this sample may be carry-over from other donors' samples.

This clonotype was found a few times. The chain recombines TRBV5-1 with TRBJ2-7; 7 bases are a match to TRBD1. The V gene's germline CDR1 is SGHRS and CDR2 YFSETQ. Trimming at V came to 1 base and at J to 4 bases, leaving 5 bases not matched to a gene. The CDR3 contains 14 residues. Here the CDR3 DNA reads TGCGCCAGCAGCTTGTCGGTACAGGGGTACGAGCAGTACTTC. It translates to CASSLSVQGYEQYF.

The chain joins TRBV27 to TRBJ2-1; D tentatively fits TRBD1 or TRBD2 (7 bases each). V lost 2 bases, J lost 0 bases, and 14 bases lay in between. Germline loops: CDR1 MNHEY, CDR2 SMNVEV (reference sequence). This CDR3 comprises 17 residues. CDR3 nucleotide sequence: TGTGCCAGCAGTTTAGGTCAGGGGGGGAGCTCCTACAATGAGCAGTTCTTC. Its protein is CASSLGQGGSSYNEQFF.

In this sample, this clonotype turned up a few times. The CDR3 DNA reads as TGCAGCGTTGATTGGGGACGGGGGAACACTGAAGCTTTCTTT. Protein sequence: CSVDWGRGNTEAFF. This sequence joins TRBV29-1 and TRBJ1-1; possible D gene TRBD1, 5 bases. The V and J ends lost 3 bases and 1 base respectively, with 12 bases between them. The CDR3 loop spans 14 amino acids. Germline CDR1 and CDR2: SQVTM and ANQGSEA. Using reference TRBV29-1 and TRBJ1-1 for the parts outside the CDR3, the full variable domain is SAVISQKPSRDICQRGTSLTIQCQVDSQVTMMFWYRQQPGQSLTLIATANQGSEATYESGFVIDKFPISRPNLTFSTLTVSNMSPEDSSIYLCSVDWGRGNTEAFFGQGTRLTVV.

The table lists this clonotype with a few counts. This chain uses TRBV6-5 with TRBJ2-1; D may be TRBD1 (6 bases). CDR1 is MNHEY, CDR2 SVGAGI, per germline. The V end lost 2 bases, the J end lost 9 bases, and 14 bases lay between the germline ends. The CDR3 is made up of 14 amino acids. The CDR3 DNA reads TGTGCCAGCAGTTACCCATCTATAGGGGGTGAGCAGTTCTTC. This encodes CASSYPSIGGEQFF.

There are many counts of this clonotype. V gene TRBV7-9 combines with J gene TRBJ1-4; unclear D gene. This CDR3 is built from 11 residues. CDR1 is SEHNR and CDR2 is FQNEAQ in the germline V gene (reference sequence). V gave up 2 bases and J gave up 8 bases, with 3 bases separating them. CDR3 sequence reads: CASSLREKLFF. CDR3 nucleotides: TGTGCCAGCAGCTTAAGGGAAAAACTGTTTTTT.

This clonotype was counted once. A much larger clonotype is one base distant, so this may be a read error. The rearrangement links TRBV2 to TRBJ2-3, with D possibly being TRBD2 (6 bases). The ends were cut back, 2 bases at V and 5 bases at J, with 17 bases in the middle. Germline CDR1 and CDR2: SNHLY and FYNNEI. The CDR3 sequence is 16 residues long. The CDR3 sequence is CASSEMEGGRIDTQYF. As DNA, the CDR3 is TGTGCCAGCAGTGAAATGGAGGGAGGCCGGATAGATACGCAGTATTTT.

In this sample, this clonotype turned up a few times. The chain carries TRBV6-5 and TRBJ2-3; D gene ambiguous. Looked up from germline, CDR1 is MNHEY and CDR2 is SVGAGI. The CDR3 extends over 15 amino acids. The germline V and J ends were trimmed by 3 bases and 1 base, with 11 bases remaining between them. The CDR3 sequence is CASSYSPRGTDTQYF. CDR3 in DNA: TGTGCCAGCAGTTATTCCCCTAGAGGCACAGATACGCAGTATTTT.

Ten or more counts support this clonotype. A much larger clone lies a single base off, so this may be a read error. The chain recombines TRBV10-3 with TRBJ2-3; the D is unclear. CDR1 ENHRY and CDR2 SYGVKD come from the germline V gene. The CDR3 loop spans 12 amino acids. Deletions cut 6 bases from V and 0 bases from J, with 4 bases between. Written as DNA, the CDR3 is TGTGCCATCAGCCCTAGCACAGATACGCAGTATTTT. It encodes CAISPSTDTQYF.

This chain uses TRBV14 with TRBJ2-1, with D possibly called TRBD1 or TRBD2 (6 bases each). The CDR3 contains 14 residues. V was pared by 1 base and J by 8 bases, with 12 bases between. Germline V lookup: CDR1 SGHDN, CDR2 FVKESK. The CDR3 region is CASSQAWGAYEQFF. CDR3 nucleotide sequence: TGTGCCAGCAGCCAAGCCTGGGGGGCTTATGAGCAGTTCTTC. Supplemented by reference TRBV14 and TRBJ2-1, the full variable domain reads EAGVTQFPSHSVIEKGQTVTLRCDPISGHDNLYWYRRVMGKEIKFLLHFVKESKQDESGMPNNRFLAERTGGTYSTLKVQPAELEDSGVYFCASSQAWGAYEQFFGPGTRLTVL.

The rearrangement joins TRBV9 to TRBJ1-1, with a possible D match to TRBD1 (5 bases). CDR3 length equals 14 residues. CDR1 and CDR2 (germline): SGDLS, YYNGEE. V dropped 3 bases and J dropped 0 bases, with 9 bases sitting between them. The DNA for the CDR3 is TGTGCCAGCAGCGAGGCAGGGATGAACACTGAAGCTTTCTTT. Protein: CASSEAGMNTEAFF.

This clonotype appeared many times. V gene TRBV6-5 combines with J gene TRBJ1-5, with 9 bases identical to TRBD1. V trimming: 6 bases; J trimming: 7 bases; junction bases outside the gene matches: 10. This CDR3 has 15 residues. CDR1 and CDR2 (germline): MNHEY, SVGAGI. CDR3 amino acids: CASSLRTGASQPQHF. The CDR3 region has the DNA TGTGCCAGCAGCCTCCGGACAGGGGCCTCCCAGCCCCAGCATTTT.

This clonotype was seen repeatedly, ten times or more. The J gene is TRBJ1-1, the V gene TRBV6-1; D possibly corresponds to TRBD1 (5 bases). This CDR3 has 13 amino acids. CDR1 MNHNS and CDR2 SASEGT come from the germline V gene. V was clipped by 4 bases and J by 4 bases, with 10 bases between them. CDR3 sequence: CASSVEGPTEAFF. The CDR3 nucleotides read TGTGCCAGCAGTGTGGAGGGGCCCACTGAAGCTTTCTTT.

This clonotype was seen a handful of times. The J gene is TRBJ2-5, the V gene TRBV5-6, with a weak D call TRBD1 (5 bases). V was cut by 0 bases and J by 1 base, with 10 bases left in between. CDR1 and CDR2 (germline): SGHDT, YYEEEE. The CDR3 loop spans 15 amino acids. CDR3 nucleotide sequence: TGTGCCAGCAGCTTGGACAGGAGCCTCCAAGAGACCCAGTACTTC. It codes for CASSLDRSLQETQYF.

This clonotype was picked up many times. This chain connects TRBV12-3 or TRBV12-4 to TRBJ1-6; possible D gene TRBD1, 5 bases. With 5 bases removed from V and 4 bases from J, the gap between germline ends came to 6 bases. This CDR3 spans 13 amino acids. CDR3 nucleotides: TGTGCCAGCAGTGACAGTTATAATTCACCCCTCCACTTT. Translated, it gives CASSDSYNSPLHF.

CDR3 coding DNA: TGTGCCAGCAGCTTATCACAGATCTATGGCTACACCTTC. It yields the protein CASSLSQIYGYTF. The genes are TRBV7-2 and TRBJ1-2; no clear D. CDR1 is SGHTA and CDR2 is FQGNSA in the germline V gene. The CDR3 has 13 amino acids. V was pared by 2 bases and J by 4 bases, with 8 bases between.

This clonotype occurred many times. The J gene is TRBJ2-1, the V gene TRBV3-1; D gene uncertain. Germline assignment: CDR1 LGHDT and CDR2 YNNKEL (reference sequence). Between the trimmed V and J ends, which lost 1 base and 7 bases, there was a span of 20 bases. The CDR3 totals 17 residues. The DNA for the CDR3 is TGTGCCAGCAGCCAAGTGGTAGCTCCTACACCATGGAATGAGCAGTTCTTC. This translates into CASSQVVAPTPWNEQFF.

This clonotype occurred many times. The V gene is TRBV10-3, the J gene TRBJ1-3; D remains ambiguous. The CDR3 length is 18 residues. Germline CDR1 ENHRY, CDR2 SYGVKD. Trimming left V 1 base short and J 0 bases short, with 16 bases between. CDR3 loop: CAISEFRTELVSGNTIYF. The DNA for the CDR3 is TGTGCCATCAGTGAGTTTCGGACGGAGTTAGTCTCTGGAAACACCATATATTTT.

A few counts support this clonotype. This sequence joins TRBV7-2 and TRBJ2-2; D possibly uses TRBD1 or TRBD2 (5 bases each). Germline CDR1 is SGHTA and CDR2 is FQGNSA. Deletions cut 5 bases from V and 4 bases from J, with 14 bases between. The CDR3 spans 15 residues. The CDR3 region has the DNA TGTGCCAGCAGCCCCCGGGACCTCGGCACCGGGGAGCTGTTTTTT. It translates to CASSPRDLGTGELFF.

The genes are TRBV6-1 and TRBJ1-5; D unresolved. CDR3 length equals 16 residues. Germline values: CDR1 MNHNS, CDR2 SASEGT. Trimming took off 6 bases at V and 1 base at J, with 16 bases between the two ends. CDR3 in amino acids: CASRWPGRSSNQPQHF. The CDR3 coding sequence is TGTGCCAGCAGATGGCCGGGCCGGAGCAGCAATCAGCCCCAGCATTTT.

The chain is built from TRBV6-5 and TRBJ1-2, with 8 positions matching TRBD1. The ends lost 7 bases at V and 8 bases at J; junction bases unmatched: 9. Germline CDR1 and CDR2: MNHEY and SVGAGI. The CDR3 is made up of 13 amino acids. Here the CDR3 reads CASTVGQGGGYTF. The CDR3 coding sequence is TGTGCCAGCACCGTAGGACAGGGCGGAGGCTACACCTTC.

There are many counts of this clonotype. CDR3 sequence: CASSYGPGAGPEAFF. DNA of the CDR3: TGTGCCAGCAGTTACGGTCCGGGCGCCGGTCCTGAAGCTTTCTTT. V gene TRBV6-5 combines with J gene TRBJ1-1; no clear D gene. Per germline, CDR1 MNHEY and CDR2 SVGAGI. The V and J ends lost 2 bases and 6 bases respectively, with 16 bases between them. The CDR3 covers 15 residues.

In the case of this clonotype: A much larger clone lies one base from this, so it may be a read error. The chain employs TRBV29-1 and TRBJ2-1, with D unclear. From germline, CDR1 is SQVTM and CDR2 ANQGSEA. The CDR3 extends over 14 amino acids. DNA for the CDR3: TGCGGCGTCCCAAAACCAGTAACGTACAATGAGCAGTTCTTC. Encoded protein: CGVPKPVTYNEQFF.

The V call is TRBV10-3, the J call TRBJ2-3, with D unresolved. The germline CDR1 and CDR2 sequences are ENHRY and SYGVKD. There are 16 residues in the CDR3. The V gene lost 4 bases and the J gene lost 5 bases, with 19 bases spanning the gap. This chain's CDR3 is CAISGATALLRDTQYF. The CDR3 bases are TGTGCCATCAGTGGGGCAACAGCCCTGTTGAGAGATACGCAGTATTTT.

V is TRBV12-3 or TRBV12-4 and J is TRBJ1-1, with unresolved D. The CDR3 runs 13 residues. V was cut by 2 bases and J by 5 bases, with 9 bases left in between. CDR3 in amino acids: CASSLKWGTEAFF. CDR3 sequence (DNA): TGTGCCAGCAGTTTAAAGTGGGGTACTGAAGCTTTCTTT.